The 18 T cell receptor beta chains listed next were all sequenced from one sample in a study of T-cell memory formation after mild COVID-19. Using its own MiXCR run on the 5' RACE reads, TCRdb lists one record per CDR3 protein. This repertoire shows roughly 310,000 distinct CDR3 sequences, less than 20% found once; its top ten account for about a fifth. Material for sequencing was PBMCs or a T cell subset sorted from them (not recorded which). Every receptor here comes from a man aged 18 to 30 who had mild COVID-19 (a few samples of this study predate the infection). Cell type and time point are not known.

This sequence joins TRBV18 and TRBJ2-3, with a tentative D call TRBD2 (6 bases). Germline values: CDR1 KGHSH, CDR2 LQKENI. V lost 5 bases and J lost 2, with 14 bases in between. This CDR3 region has 15 residues. The CDR3 DNA is TGTGCCAGCTCAGATAGCGGTGCCCCCACAGATACGCAGTATTTT. Amino acid sequence: CASSDSGAPTDTQYF.

This clonotype was counted between two and nine times. The chain has TRBV10-1 and TRBJ2-3; D is perhaps TRBD2 (6 bases). The CDR3 is 13 amino acids. Germline CDR1 and CDR2: WNHNN and SYGVQD (reference sequence). The germline V and J ends were trimmed by 8 bases and 3 bases, with 12 bases remaining between them. The CDR3 loop reads CASGGRGTDTQYF. CDR3 nucleotide sequence: TGCGCCAGCGGAGGCCGGGGGACAGATACGCAGTATTTT.

This chain uses TRBV6-5 with TRBJ2-3; 12 nucleotides match TRBD2. Germline CDR1 MNHEY, CDR2 SVGAGI. The CDR3 is made up of 18 amino acids. V shed 0 bases and J 0 bases; nucleotides not matched to a gene: 4. As DNA, the CDR3 is TGTGCCAGCAGTTACTCAGCTAGCGGGGGGGCTAGCACAGATACGCAGTATTTT. Its protein product is CASSYSASGGASTDTQYF.

The rearrangement links TRBV11-3 to TRBJ2-1, with a tentative D call TRBD2 (5 bases). Per germline, CDR1 SGHNT and CDR2 YENEEA. The CDR3 extends over 15 amino acids. The V gene lost 5 bases and the J gene lost 3 bases, with 14 bases spanning the gap. The DNA of the CDR3 is TGTGCCAGCAGCCTGGACTCCCTCGGCTACAATGAGCAGTTCTTC. This translates into CASSLDSLGYNEQFF.

This clonotype was seen a few times. A much more abundant neighbour one base away suggests this may be a read error. The V call is TRBV7-2, the J call TRBJ2-7, with D perhaps TRBD2 (6 bases). The CDR3 has 12 residues. Between the trimmed V and J ends, which lost 5 bases and 2 bases, there was a span of 7 bases. CDR1 is SGHTA and CDR2 is FQGNSA in the germline V gene. The CDR3 coding sequence is TGTGCCAGCAGCCGCGGGACCTACGAGCAGTACTTC. It codes for CASSRGTYEQYF.

This clonotype was seen a handful of times. The gene calls are TRBV28 and TRBJ2-1; D might be TRBD2 (5 bases). The CDR3 is made up of 14 amino acids. Trimming took 3 bases from V and 6 from J, leaving 12 bases between them. Germline V gene sequence: CDR1 MDHEN, CDR2 SYDVKM. The CDR3 DNA follows: TGTGCCAGCAGTTTTACCGGGATCACCAATGAGCAGTTCTTC. It translates to CASSFTGITNEQFF.

The rearrangement joins TRBV4-3 to TRBJ1-1; TRBD1 matches 7 bases. CDR3 length equals 15 residues. CDR1 and CDR2 from the germline V gene are LGHNA and YSLEER. V was clipped by 1 base and J by 3 bases; unmatched bases: 5. CDR3 in amino acids: CASSQATTGDTEAFF. CDR3 DNA sequence: TGCGCCAGCAGCCAAGCGACCACAGGGGACACTGAAGCTTTCTTT.

The chain is built from TRBV20-1 and TRBJ2-1; TRBD2 is a possible D gene (6 bases). The CDR3 spans 12 residues. Germline CDR1 DFQATT, CDR2 SNEGSKA (reference sequence). CDR3 bases: TGCAGCCGGGGGAAAGAGTACAATGAGCAGTTCTTC. This gives the protein CSRGKEYNEQFF.

The rearrangement uses TRBV5-1 and TRBJ1-4; D is perhaps TRBD1 (6 bases). V was shortened by 4 bases and J by 8 bases, with 18 bases between the two germline ends. CDR3 length: 15 residues. Per germline, CDR1 SGHRS and CDR2 YFSETQ. The CDR3 sequence is CASSPGQQVNEKLFF. The DNA for the CDR3 is TGCGCCAGCAGCCCAGGACAGCAGGTCAACGAAAAACTGTTTTTT. Supplemented by reference TRBV5-1 and TRBJ1-4, the full variable domain reads KAGVTQTPRYLIKTRGQQVTLSCSPISGHRSVSWYQQTPGQGLQFLFEYFSETQRNKGNFPGRFSGRQFSNSRSEMNVSTLELGDSALYLCASSPGQQVNEKLFFGSGTQLSVL.

This clonotype was detected a few times. V and J are TRBV6-2 or TRBV6-3 and TRBJ1-6; 11 bases are a match to TRBD1. The CDR3 spans 19 residues. Germline V gene lookup returns CDR1 MNHEY and CDR2 SVGEGT. Germline trimming cut 0 bases from V and 9 bases from J; bases unmatched to any gene: 13. The CDR3 coding sequence is TGTGCCAGCAGTTACTCGATTGCCCGGACAGGGGGCCGGGGTTCACCCCTCCACTTT. Encoded protein: CASSYSIARTGGRGSPLHF.

This clonotype was counted many times. The rearrangement joins TRBV20-1 to TRBJ2-2; no firm D call. The CDR3 covers 12 residues. Per the germline V gene, CDR1 is DFQATT and CDR2 is SNEGSKA (reference sequence). V gave up 6 bases and J gave up 4 bases, with 9 bases separating them. The CDR3 protein is CSASNPTGELFF. The DNA of the CDR3 is TGCAGTGCCTCTAACCCCACCGGGGAGCTGTTTTTT.

There are many counts of this clonotype. The chain has TRBV19 and TRBJ1-2; possibly TRBD1 for D (6 bases). This CDR3 has 13 residues. V lost 6 bases and J 7 bases, leaving 15 bases between the germline ends. The germline gives CDR1 LNHDA, CDR2 SQIVND (reference sequence). CDR3: CASRTGLVAGYTF. CDR3 nucleotide sequence: TGTGCCAGTAGAACAGGGCTCGTTGCTGGCTACACCTTC.

This clonotype was detected a few times. The chain is built from TRBV19 and TRBJ2-3, with TRBD1 as a possible D gene (5 bases). There are 17 residues in the CDR3. Trimming removed 3 bases at V and 3 bases at J, with 19 bases between. Germline V gives CDR1 LNHDA, CDR2 SQIVND (reference sequence). CDR3 residues: CASSIRSGAGLTDTQYF. The CDR3 DNA reads as TGTGCCAGTAGTATTAGGAGTGGGGCAGGTTTAACAGATACGCAGTATTTT. Full variable domain (outside the CDR3, taken from reference TRBV19 and TRBJ2-3): DGGITQSPKYLFRKEGQNVTLSCEQNLNHDAMYWYRQDPGQGLRLIYYSQIVNDFQKGDIAEGYSVSREKKESFPLTVTSAQKNPTAFYLCASSIRSGAGLTDTQYFGPGTRLTVL.

A few counts support this clonotype. The V call is TRBV20-1, the J call TRBJ2-3; the match to TRBD2 covers 9 bases. The CDR3 loop spans 14 amino acids. Germline V lookup: CDR1 DFQATT, CDR2 SNEGSKA (reference sequence). The V segment lost 1 base and the J segment 3 bases; nucleotides outside the gene matches: 2. CDR3 sequence reads: CSARGTSETDTQYF. In nucleotides, the CDR3 is TGCAGTGCTAGAGGGACTAGCGAAACAGATACGCAGTATTTT.

Ten or more counts support this clonotype. The chain links TRBV15 to TRBJ2-3; TRBD1 matches 10 bases. The CDR3 loop spans 16 amino acids. J was trimmed by 4 bases and V by 0 bases; bases with no gene match: 4. The germline V gene encodes CDR1 LNHNV and CDR2 YYDKDF (reference sequence). The chain's CDR3 is CATSRERGQGADTQYF. CDR3 coding DNA: TGTGCCACCAGCAGAGAGAGAGGACAGGGGGCAGATACGCAGTATTTT. The full variable domain, rest sourced from reference TRBV15 and TRBJ2-3, is DAMVIQNPRYQVTQFGKPVTLSCSQTLNHNVMYWYQQKSSQAPKLLFHYYDKDFNNEADTPDNFQSRRPNTSFCFLDIRSPGLGDTAMYLCATSRERGQGADTQYFGPGTRLTVL.

This clonotype was detected only a few times. The gene calls are TRBV15 and TRBJ2-1; D might be TRBD2 (6 bases). The CDR3 extends over 18 amino acids. The V end was cut by 0 bases, the J end by 7 bases, with 22 bases between. CDR1 is LNHNV, CDR2 YYDKDF, per germline (reference sequence). CDR3 in DNA: TGTGCCACCAGCAGAGAGTCGGGCGGGGCGACTGTGCGGAATGAGCAGTTCTTC. Protein product: CATSRESGGATVRNEQFF.

V and J are TRBV7-6 and TRBJ2-7; D unresolved. Per germline, CDR1 SGHVS and CDR2 FNYEAQ. The length of the CDR3 is 13 residues. V lost 5 bases, J lost 2 bases, and 10 bases lay in between. In DNA, the CDR3 is TGTGCCAGCAGCCCCCTGATGACCTACGAGCAGTACTTC. Protein: CASSPLMTYEQYF.

This clonotype was recorded a few times. The chain joins TRBV6-1 to TRBJ2-3; D possibly matches TRBD1 or TRBD2 (6 bases each). The V end lost 6 bases, the J end lost 1 base, and 26 bases lay between the germline ends. Per germline, CDR1 MNHNS and CDR2 SASEGT. CDR3 length equals 19 residues. CDR3 DNA: TGTGCCAGCAGCCCGGCGGGGTGGACAGCCCCCCGGGGCACAGATACGCAGTATTTT. This gives the protein CASSPAGWTAPRGTDTQYF.